Listed below are T cell receptor beta chains from one sample, sequenced in a study of blood T cell repertoires in COVID-19. Profiling relied on immunoSEQ multiplex PCR, and the TCRdb table lists in-frame clones only, not all of them. The table lists 50,000 to 70,000 clones, around 76% of them singletons. Specimen: peripheral blood. These receptors were collected from a man aged 50 or older with active or convalescent COVID-19. Both conserved end residues are part of each CDR3. D genes are given only for firm matches. Clone size appears in some rows only: once, few, many, or a class for an expanded clone.

D: -
J: TRBJ1-6
size: -
V: TRBV9
CDR3: CASSVETDDNSPLHF
DNA: TGTGCCAGCAGCGTAGAAACAGACGATAATTCACCCCTCCACTTT

D: TRBD2
J: TRBJ2-3
size: -
V: TRBV3-1/TRBV3-2
CDR3: CASSRRTSGGGRDTQYF
DNA: TGTGCCAGCAGCCGCAGGACTAGCGGGGGGGGAAGAGATACGCAGTATTTT

D: TRBD2
J: TRBJ2-3
size: -
V: TRBV5-6
CDR3: CASSFLALAGDTDTQYF
DNA: TGTGCCAGCAGCTTTCTAGCGCTAGCGGGAGACACAGATACGCAGTATTTT

D: -
J: TRBJ1-3
size: -
V: TRBV5-1
CDR3: CASSPTVSGNTIYF
DNA: TGCGCCAGCAGCCCAACTGTCTCTGGAAACACCATATATTTT

D: -
J: TRBJ2-3
size: -
V: TRBV2
CDR3: CASSDAGRNTDTQYF
DNA: TGTGCCAGCAGTGACGCGGGCCGAAACACAGATACGCAGTATTTT

D: TRBD2
J: TRBJ2-1
size: once
V: TRBV7-2
CDR3: CASSSLAGGDYNEQFF
DNA: TGTGCCAGCAGCTCCTTGGCGGGGGGGGACTACAATGAGCAGTTCTTC

D: TRBD1
J: TRBJ1-3
size: -
V: TRBV19
CDR3: CASSMDRGRNTIYF
DNA: TGTGCCAGTAGTATGGACAGGGGACGAAACACCATATATTTT

D: -
J: TRBJ1-1
size: -
V: TRBV19
CDR3: CARQVGAGVAAFF
DNA: TGTGCCCGCCAAGTGGGGGCGGGGGTGGCAGCTTTCTTT

D: TRBD2
J: TRBJ2-5
size: -
V: TRBV7-9
CDR3: CASSSGTSGSTETQYF
DNA: TGTGCCAGCAGCTCCGGGACTAGCGGGAGTACAGAGACCCAGTACTTC

D: TRBD1
J: TRBJ1-2
size: -
V: TRBV7-3
CDR3: CASSLTSGQGGYGYTF
DNA: TGTGCCAGCAGCTTAACCTCGGGACAGGGGGGCTATGGCTACACCTTC

D: TRBD1
J: TRBJ1-2
size: -
V: TRBV27
CDR3: CASSLTDRGHGYTF
DNA: TGTGCCAGCAGTCTCACTGACAGGGGTCATGGCTACACCTTC

D: TRBD1
J: TRBJ2-5
size: few
V: TRBV15
CDR3: CATSTDRGQETQYF
DNA: TGTGCCACCAGCACGGACAGGGGACAAGAGACCCAGTACTTC

D: TRBD2
J: TRBJ2-7
size: few
V: TRBV7-2
CDR3: CASSSGLAGSYEQYF
DNA: TGTGCCAGCAGCTCTGGGCTAGCGGGATCCTACGAGCAGTACTTC

D: -
J: TRBJ1-2
size: -
V: TRBV2
CDR3: CASSEKRGGDGYTF
DNA: TGTGCCAGCAGTGAAAAGAGGGGAGGAGATGGCTACACCTTC

D: TRBD2
J: TRBJ2-1
size: once
V: TRBV3-1/TRBV3-2
CDR3: CASSRNSGGSFNEQFF
DNA: TGTGCCAGCAGCCGAAATAGCGGGGGCTCATTCAATGAGCAGTTCTTC

D: TRBD2
J: TRBJ2-3
size: -
V: TRBV5-4
CDR3: CASSLDSGLTDTQYF
DNA: TGTGCCAGCAGCTTGGATAGCGGGCTCACAGATACGCAGTATTTT

D: TRBD1
J: TRBJ2-3
size: -
V: TRBV30
CDR3: CAWSVLPAGGFVDTQYF
DNA: TGTGCCTGGAGTGTGCTTCCCGCAGGGGGCTTCGTAGATACGCAGTATTTT

D: -
J: TRBJ2-3
size: -
V: TRBV5-4
CDR3: CASSPSLFRTDTQYF
DNA: TGTGCCAGCAGCCCGTCCCTGTTCCGCACAGATACGCAGTATTTT

D: TRBD1
J: TRBJ2-1
size: once
V: TRBV2
CDR3: CASLSRQGGYNEQFF
DNA: TGTGCCAGCCTGAGCCGACAGGGTGGATACAATGAGCAGTTCTTC

D: TRBD1
J: TRBJ1-2
size: -
V: TRBV19
CDR3: CASKRGQGASGYTF
DNA: TGTGCCAGTAAACGGGGACAGGGGGCGAGTGGCTACACCTTC

D: -
J: TRBJ1-5
size: -
V: TRBV18
CDR3: CASSNYGGDQPQHF
DNA: TGTGCCAGCTCAAATTACGGGGGAGATCAGCCCCAGCATTTT

D: TRBD1
J: TRBJ1-1
size: -
V: TRBV27
CDR3: CASSHRDRGLEAFF
DNA: TGTGCCAGCAGTCACCGGGACAGAGGGCTTGAAGCTTTCTTT